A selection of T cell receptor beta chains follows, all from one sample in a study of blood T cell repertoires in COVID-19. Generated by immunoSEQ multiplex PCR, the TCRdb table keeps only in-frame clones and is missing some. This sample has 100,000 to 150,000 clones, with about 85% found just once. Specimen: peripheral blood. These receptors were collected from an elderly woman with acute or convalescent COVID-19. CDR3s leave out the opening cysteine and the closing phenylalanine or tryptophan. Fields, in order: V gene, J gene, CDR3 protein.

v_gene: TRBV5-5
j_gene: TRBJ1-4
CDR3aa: ASSTGTNEKLF

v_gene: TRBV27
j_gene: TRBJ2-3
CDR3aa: ASSSPGTAGDTQY

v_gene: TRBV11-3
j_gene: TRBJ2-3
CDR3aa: ASSFSRGADTQY

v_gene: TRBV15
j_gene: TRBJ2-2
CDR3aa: ATSRGQGAGELF

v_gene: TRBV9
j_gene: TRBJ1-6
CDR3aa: ASSVDGEGSPLH

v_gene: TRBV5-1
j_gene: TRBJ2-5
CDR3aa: ASSRTGGGETQY

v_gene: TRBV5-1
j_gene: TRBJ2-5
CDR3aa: ASSLPRGVQETQY

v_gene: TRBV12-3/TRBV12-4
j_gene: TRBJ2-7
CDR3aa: ASSLEHLSEQY

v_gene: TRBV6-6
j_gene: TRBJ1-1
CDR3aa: ASSRQGVTEAF

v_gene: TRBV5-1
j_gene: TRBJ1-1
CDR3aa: ASSFGGQTEAF

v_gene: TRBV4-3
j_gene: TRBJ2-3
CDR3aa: ASSQGRGDTQY

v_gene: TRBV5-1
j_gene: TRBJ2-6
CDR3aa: ASSFTVSGANVLT

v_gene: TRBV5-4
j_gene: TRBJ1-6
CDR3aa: ASSLEVGRTGNSPLH

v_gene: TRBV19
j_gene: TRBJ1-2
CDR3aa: ASSPTPRGRGYT

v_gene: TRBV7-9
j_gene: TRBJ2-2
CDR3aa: ASSSTGGATGELF

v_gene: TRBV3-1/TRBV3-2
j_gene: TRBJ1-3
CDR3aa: ASRSGQGTGNTIY

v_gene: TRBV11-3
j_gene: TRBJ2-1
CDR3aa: ASSLGDRAAFRNNEQF